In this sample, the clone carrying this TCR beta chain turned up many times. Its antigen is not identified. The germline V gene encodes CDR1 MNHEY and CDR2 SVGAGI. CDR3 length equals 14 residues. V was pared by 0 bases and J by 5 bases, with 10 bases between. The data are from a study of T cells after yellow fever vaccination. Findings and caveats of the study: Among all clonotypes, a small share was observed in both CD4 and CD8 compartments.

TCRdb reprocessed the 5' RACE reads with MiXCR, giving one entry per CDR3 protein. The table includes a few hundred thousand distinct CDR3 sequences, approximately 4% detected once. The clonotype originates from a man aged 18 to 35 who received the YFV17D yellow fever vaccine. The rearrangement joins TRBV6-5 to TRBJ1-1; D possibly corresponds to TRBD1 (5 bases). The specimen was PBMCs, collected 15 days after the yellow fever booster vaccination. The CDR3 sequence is CASSYSGGRTEAFF. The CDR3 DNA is TGTGCCAGCAGTTACTCGGGGGGGAGGACTGAAGCTTTCTTT.